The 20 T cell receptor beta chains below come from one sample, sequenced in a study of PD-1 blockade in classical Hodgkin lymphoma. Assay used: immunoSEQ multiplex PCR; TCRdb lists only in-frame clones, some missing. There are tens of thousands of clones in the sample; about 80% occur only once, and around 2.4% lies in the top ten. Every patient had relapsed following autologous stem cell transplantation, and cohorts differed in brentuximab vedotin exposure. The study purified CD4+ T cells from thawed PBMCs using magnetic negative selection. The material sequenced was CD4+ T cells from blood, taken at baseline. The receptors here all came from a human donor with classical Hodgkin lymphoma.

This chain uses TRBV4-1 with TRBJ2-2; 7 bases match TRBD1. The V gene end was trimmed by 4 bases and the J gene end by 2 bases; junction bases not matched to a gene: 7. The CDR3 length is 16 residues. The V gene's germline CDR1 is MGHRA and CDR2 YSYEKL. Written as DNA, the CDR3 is TGCGCCAGCAGCCTCCTGACAGGGCTTAACACCGGGGAGCTGTTTTTT. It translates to CASSLLTGLNTGELFF.

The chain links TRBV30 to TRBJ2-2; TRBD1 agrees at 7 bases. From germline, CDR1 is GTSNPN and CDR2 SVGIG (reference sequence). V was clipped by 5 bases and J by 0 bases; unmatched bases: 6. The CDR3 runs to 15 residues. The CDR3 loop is CAWVDRRANTGELFF. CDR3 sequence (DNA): TGTGCCTGGGTGGACAGGCGCGCGAACACCGGGGAGCTGTTTTTT.

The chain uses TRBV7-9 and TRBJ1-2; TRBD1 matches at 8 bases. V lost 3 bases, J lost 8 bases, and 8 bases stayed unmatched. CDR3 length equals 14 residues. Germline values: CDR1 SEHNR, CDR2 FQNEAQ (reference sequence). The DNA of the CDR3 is TGTGCCAGCAGCTTTCCCGACAGGGGAGAAGGCTACACCTTC. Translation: CASSFPDRGEGYTF. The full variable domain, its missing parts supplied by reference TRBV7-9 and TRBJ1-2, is DTGVSQNPRHKITKRGQNVTFRCDPISEHNRLYWYRQTLGQGPEFLTYFQNEAQLEKSRLLSDRFSAERPKGSFSTLEIQRTEQGDSAMYLCASSFPDRGEGYTFGSGTRLTVV.

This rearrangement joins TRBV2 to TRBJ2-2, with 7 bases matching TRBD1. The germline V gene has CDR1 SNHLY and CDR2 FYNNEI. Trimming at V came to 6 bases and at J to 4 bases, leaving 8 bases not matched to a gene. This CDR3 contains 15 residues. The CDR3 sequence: CASSARAGGTGELFF. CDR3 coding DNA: TGTGCCAGCAGCGCCCGGGCAGGGGGCACCGGGGAGCTGTTTTTT.

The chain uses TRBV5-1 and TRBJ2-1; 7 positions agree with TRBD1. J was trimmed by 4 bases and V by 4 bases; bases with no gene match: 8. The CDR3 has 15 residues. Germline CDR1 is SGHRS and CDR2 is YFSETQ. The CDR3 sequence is CASSPRDSSYNEQFF. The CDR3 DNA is TGCGCCAGCAGCCCCCGGGACAGTAGTTACAATGAGCAGTTCTTC.

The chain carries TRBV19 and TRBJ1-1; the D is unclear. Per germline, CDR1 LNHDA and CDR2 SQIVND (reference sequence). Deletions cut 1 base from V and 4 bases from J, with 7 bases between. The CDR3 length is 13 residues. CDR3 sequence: CASSIGVPTEAFF. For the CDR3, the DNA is TGTGCCAGTAGTATAGGGGTCCCCACTGAAGCTTTCTTT.

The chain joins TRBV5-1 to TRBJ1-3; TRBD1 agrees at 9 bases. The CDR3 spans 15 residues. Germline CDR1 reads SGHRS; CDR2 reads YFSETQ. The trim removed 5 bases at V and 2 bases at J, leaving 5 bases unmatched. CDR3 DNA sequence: TGCGCCAGCAGTTTACGGACAGGGGCTGGAAACACCATATATTTT. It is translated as CASSLRTGAGNTIYF.

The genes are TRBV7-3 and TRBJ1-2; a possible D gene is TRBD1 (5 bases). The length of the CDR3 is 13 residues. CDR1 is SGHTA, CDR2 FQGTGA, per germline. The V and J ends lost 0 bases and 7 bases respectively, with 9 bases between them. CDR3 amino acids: CASSLTVDSGYTF. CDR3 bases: TGTGCCAGCAGCTTAACGGTTGACAGTGGCTACACCTTC. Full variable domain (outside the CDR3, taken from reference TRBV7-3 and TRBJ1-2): GAGVSQTPSNKVTEKGKYVELRCDPISGHTALYWYRQSLGQGPEFLIYFQGTGAADDSGLPNDRFFAVRPEGSVSTLKIQRTERGDSAVYLCASSLTVDSGYTFGSGTRLTVV.

CDR3 DNA sequence: TGTGCCACCAGCAGAGGGTCCGGGGCTGAATACTATACTACCTACGAGCAGTACTTC. Protein: CATSRGSGAEYYTTYEQYF. The chain joins TRBV15 to TRBJ2-7; D may correspond to TRBD1 or TRBD2 (5 bases each). CDR3 length equals 19 residues. The V end was cut by 1 base, the J end by 2 bases, with 24 bases between. The germline V gene encodes CDR1 LNHNV and CDR2 YYDKDF (reference sequence). The complete variable domain, with remaining parts taken from reference TRBV15 and TRBJ2-7, reads DAMVIQNPRYQVTQFGKPVTLSCSQTLNHNVMYWYQQKSSQAPKLLFHYYDKDFNNEADTPDNFQSRRPNTSFCFLDIRSPGLGDTAMYLCATSRGSGAEYYTTYEQYFGPGTRLTVT.

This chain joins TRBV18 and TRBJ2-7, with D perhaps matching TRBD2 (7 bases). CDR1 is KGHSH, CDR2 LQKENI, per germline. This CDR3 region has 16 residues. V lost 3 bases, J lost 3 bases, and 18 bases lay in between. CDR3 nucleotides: TGTGCCAGCTCACCCCCGGGGGGCTACTGGAGCTACGAGCAGTACTTC. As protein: CASSPPGGYWSYEQYF.

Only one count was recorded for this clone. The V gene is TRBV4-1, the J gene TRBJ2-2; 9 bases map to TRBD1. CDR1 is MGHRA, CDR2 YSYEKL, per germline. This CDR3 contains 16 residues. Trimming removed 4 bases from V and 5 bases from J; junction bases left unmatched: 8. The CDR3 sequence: CASSLGTGKGTGELFF. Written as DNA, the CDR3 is TGCGCCAGCAGCCTCGGGACAGGGAAGGGGACCGGGGAGCTGTTTTTT.

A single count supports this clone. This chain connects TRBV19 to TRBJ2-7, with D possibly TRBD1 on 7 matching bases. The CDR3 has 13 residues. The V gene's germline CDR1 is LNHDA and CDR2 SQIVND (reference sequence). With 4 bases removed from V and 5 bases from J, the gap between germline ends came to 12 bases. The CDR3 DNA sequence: TGTGCCAGTAGTAAAGACAGGGAGGACGAGCAGTACTTC. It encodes CASSKDREDEQYF.

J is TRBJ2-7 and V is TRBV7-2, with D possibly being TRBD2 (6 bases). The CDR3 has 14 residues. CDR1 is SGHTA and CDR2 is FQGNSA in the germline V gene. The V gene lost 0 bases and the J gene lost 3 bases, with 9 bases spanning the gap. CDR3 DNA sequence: TGTGCCAGCAGCTTAGCGGGGGGTCTCTACGAGCAGTACTTC. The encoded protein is CASSLAGGLYEQYF.

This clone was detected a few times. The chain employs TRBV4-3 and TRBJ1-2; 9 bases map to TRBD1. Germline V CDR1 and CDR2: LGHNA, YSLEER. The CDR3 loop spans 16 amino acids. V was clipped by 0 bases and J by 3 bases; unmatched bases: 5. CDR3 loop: CASSQDDRGFDYGYTF. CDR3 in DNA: TGCGCCAGCAGCCAAGACGACAGGGGGTTCGACTATGGCTACACCTTC.

The CDR3 bases are TGTGCCAGCAGCTTGCGGCAGGTCCAAGAGACCCAGTACTTC. This translates into CASSLRQVQETQYF. This chain joins TRBV5-6 and TRBJ2-5; D gene unclear. This CDR3 has 14 residues. Per the germline V gene, CDR1 is SGHDT and CDR2 is YYEEEE. V gave up 1 base and J gave up 1 base, with 8 bases separating them.

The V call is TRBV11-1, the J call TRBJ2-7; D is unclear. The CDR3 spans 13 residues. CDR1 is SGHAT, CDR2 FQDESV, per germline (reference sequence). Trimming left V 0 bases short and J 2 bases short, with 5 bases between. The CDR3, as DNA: TGTGCCAGCAGCTTAGCCGTAGCCTACGAGCAGTACTTC. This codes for CASSLAVAYEQYF. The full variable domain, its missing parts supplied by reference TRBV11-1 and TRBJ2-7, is EAEVAQSPRYKITEKSQAVAFWCDPISGHATLYWYRQILGQGPELLVQFQDESVVDDSQLPKDRFSAERLKGVDSTLKIQPAELGDSAMYLCASSLAVAYEQYFGPGTRLTVT.

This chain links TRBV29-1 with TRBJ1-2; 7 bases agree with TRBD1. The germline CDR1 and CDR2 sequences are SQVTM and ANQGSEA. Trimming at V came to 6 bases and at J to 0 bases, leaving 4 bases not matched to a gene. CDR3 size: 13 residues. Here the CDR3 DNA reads TGCAGCGTGGGACAGCCTGCTAACTATGGCTACACCTTC. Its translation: CSVGQPANYGYTF.

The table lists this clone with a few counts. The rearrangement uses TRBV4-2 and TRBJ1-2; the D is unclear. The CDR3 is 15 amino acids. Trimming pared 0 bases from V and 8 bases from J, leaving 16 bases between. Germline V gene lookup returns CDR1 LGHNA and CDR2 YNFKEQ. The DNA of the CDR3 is TGTGCCAGCAGCCAAGATAATCGGGTTTGGGAGGGCTACACCTTC. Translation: CASSQDNRVWEGYTF.

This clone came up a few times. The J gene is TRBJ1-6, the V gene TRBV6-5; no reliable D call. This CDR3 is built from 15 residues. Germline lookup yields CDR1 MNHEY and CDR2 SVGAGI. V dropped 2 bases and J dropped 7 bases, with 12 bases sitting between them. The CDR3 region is CASSYKQYNNSPLHF. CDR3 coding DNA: TGTGCCAGCAGTTACAAGCAGTATAACAATTCACCCCTCCACTTT.

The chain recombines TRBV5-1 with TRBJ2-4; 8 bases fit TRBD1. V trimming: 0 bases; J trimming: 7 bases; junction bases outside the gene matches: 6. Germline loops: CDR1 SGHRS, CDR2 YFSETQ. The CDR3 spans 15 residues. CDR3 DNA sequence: TGCGCCAGCAGCTTGGAGGGCAGGGGGCTCAACATTCAGTACTTC. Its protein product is CASSLEGRGLNIQYF. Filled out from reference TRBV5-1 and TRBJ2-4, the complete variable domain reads KAGVTQTPRYLIKTRGQQVTLSCSPISGHRSVSWYQQTPGQGLQFLFEYFSETQRNKGNFPGRFSGRQFSNSRSEMNVSTLELGDSALYLCASSLEGRGLNIQYFGAGTRLSVL.